This T cell receptor (beta chain) was profiled in a study of cytomegalovirus exposure and HLA in healthy donors. The donors gave bone marrow, and they were healthy. The PCR was carried out with 60 Vbeta primers and 13 Jbeta primers. TCRdb keeps only in-frame clones here, not all; method: immunoSEQ multiplex PCR. The sample comprises about 180,000 clones, about 86% of which are singletons, and over 2% rests with the top ten. In germline, CDR1 is SGHTA, CDR2 FQGTGA. The CDR3 covers 17 residues. Trimming removed 3 bases from V and 0 bases from J, with 17 bases in between. The specimen was PBMCs. This clonotype was obtained from a woman younger than 45 in good health and CMV-seronegative. J is TRBJ1-2 and V is TRBV7-3; TRBD1 might be the D (5 bases). CDR3 residues: CASSLGEPGLANYGYTF. CDR3 coding DNA: TGTGCCAGCAGCTTGGGGGAACCGGGACTGGCTAACTATGGCTACACCTTC. Together with reference TRBV7-3 and TRBJ1-2, the CDR3 gives the full variable domain: GAGVSQTPSNKVTEKGKYVELRCDPISGHTALYWYRQSLGQGPEFLIYFQGTGAADDSGLPNDRFFAVRPEGSVSTLKIQRTERGDSAVYLCASSLGEPGLANYGYTFGSGTRLTVV.